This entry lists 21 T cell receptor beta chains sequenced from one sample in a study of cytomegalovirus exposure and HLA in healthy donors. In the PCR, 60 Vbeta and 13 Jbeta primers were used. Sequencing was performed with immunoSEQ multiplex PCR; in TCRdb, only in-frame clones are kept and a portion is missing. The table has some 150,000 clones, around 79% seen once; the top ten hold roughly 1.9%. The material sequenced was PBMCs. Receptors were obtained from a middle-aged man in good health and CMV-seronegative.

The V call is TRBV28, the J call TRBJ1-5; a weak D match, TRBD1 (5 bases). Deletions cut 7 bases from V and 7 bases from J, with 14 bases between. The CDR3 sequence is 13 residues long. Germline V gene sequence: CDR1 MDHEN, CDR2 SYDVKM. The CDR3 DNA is TGTGCCAGCAACCGCAGGGTAGGCCAGCCCCAGCATTTT. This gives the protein CASNRRVGQPQHF.

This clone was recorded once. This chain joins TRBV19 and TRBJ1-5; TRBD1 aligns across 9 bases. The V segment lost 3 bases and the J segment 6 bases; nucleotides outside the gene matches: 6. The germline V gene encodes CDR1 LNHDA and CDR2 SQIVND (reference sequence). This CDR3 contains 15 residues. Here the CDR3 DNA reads TGTGCCAGTAGTATGGTGGGGACAGGGTCTCAGCCCCAGCATTTT. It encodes CASSMVGTGSQPQHF. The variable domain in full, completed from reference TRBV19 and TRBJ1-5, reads DGGITQSPKYLFRKEGQNVTLSCEQNLNHDAMYWYRQDPGQGLRLIYYSQIVNDFQKGDIAEGYSVSREKKESFPLTVTSAQKNPTAFYLCASSMVGTGSQPQHFGDGTRLSIL.

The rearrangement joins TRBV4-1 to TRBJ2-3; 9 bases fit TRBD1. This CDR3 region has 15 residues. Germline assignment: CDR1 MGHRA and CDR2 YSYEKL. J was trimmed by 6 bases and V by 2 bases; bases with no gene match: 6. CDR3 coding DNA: TGCGCCAGCAGCCAACCCGGGACAGGGTCCGATACGCAGTATTTT. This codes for CASSQPGTGSDTQYF.

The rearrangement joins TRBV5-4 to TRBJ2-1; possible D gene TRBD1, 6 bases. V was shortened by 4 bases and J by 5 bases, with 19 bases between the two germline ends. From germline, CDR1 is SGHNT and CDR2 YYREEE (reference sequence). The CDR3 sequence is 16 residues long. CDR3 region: CASSRLWMAGDNEQFF. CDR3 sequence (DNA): TGTGCCAGCAGCAGGCTTTGGATGGCAGGGGACAATGAGCAGTTCTTC.

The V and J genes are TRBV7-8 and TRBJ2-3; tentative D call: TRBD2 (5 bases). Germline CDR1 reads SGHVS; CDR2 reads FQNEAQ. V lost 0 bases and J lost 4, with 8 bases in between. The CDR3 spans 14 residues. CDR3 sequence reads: CASSLAASPDTQYF. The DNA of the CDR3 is TGTGCCAGCAGCTTAGCAGCTAGCCCAGATACGCAGTATTTT.

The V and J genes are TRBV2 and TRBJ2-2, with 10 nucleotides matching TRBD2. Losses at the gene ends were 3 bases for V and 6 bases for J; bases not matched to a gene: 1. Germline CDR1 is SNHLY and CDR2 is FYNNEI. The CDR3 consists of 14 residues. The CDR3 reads CASSELAGAGELFF. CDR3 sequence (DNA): TGTGCCAGCAGTGAGCTAGCGGGAGCCGGGGAGCTGTTTTTT.

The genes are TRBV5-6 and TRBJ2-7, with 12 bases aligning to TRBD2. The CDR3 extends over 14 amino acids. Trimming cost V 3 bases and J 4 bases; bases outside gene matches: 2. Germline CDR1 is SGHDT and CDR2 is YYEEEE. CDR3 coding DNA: TGTGCCAGCAGCTCACTAGCGGGAGGATACGAGCAGTACTTC. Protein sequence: CASSSLAGGYEQYF.

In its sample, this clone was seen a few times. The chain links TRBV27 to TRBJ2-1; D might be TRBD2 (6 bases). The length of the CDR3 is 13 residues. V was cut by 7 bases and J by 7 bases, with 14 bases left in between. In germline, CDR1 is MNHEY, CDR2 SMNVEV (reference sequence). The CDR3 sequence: CASKVLAENEQFF. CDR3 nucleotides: TGTGCCAGCAAGGTACTAGCAGAGAATGAGCAGTTCTTC.

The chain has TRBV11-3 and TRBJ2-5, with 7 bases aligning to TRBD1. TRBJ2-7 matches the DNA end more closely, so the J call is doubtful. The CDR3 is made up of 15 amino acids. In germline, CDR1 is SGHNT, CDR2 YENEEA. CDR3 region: CASSSNSGTDYEQYF. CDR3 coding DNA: TGTGCCAGCAGCTCTAACTCCGGGACAGACTACGAGCAGTACTTC.

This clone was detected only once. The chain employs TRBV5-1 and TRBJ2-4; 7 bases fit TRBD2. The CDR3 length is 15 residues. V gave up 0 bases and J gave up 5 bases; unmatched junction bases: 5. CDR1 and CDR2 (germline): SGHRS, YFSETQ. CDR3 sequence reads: CASSLAGGGQNIQYF. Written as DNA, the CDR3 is TGCGCCAGCAGCTTGGCGGGAGGAGGGCAAAACATTCAGTACTTC.

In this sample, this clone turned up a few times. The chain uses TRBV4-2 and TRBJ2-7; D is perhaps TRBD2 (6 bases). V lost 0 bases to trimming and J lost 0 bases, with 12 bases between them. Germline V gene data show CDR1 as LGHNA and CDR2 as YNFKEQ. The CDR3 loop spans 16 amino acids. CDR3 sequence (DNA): TGTGCCAGCAGCCAAGATTACGGGAGCAGCTCCTACGAGCAGTACTTC. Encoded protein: CASSQDYGSSSYEQYF.

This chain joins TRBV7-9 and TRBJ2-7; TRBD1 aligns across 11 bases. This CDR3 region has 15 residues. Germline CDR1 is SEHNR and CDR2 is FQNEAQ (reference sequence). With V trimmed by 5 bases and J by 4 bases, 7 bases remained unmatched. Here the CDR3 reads CASSPQDRGLYEQYF. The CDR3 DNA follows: TGTGCCAGCAGCCCCCAGGACAGGGGGCTGTACGAGCAGTACTTC.

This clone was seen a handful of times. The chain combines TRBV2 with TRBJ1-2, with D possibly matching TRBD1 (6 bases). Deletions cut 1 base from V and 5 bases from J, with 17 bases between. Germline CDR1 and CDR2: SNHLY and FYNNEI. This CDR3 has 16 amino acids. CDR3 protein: CASSEGTPGQPYGYTF. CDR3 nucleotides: TGTGCCAGCAGTGAAGGGACCCCAGGACAGCCTTATGGCTACACCTTC.

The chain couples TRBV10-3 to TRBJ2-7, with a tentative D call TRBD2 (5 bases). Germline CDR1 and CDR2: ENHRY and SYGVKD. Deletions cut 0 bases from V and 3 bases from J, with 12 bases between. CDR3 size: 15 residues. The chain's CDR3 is CAISESGGSYYEQYF. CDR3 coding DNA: TGTGCCATCAGTGAGTCAGGTGGGAGCTACTACGAGCAGTACTTC.

The CDR3 here is CASSVGNSGATDTQYF. The CDR3 DNA sequence: TGTGCCAGCAGCGTAGGCAATAGCGGGGCCACAGATACGCAGTATTTT. This sequence joins TRBV9 and TRBJ2-3; 8 nucleotides agree with TRBD2. This CDR3 has 16 amino acids. V trimming: 0 bases; J trimming: 2 bases; junction bases outside the gene matches: 5. Germline assignment: CDR1 SGDLS and CDR2 YYNGEE.

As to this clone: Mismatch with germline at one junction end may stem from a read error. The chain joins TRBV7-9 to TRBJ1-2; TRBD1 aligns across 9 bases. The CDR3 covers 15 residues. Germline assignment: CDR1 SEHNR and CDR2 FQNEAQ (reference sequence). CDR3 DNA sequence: TGTTCCAGCAGCTTAGGGGGACAGGGCGCACTCGGCTACACCTTC. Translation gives CSSSLGGQGALGYTF.

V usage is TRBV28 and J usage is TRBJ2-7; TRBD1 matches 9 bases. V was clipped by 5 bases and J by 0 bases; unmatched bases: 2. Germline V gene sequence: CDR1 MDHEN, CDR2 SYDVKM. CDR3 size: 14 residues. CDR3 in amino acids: CASSTGQGSYEQYF. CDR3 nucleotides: TGTGCCAGCAGTACGGGACAGGGCTCCTACGAGCAGTACTTC.

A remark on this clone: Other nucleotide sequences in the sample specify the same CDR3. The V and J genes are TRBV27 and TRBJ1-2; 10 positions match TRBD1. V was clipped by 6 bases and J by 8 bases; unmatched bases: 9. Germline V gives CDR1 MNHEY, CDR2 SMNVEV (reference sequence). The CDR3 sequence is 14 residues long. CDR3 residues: CASRPGTGELGYTF. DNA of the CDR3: TGTGCCAGCAGACCCGGGACAGGGGAGTTGGGCTACACCTTC.

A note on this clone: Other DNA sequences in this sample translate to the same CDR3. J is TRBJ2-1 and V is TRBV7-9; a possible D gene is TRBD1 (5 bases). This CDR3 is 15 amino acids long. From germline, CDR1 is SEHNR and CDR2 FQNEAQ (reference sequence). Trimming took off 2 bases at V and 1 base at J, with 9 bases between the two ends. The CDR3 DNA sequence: TGTGCCAGCAGCTTATCCCAGGGTTCCTACAATGAGCAGTTCTTC. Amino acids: CASSLSQGSYNEQFF.

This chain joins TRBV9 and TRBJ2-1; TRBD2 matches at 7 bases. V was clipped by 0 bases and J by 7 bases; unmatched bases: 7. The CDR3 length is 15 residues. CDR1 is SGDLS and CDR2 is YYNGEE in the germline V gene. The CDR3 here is CASSVVAGARNEQFF. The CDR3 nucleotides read TGTGCCAGCAGCGTAGTTGCGGGAGCTAGGAATGAGCAGTTCTTC.

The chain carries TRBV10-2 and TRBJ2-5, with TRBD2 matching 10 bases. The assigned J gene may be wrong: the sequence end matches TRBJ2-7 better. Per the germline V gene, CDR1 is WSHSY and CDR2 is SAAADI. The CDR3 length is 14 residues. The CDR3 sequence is CASRASGSSYEQYF. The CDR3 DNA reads TGCGCCAGCAGAGCTAGCGGGAGCTCCTACGAGCAGTACTTC.